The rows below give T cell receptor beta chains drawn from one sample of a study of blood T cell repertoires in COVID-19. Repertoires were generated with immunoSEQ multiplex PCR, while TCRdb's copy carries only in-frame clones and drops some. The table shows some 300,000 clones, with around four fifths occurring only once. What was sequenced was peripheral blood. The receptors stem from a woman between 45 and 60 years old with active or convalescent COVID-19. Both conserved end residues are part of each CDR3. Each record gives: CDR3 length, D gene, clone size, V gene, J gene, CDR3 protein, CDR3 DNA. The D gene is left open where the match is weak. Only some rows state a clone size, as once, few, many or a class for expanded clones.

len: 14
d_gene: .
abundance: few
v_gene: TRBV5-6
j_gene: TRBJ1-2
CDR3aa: CASSPTTAPYGYTF
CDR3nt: TGTGCCAGCAGCCCTACGACAGCTCCCTATGGCTACACCTTC

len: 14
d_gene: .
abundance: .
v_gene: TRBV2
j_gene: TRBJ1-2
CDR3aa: CASSESPGSGGYTF
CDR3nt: TGTGCCAGCAGTGAATCGCCGGGGTCGGGAGGCTACACCTTC

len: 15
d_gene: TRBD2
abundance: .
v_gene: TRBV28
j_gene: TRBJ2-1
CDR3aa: CASLPAEREYNEQFF
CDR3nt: TGTGCCAGCCTCCCGGCGGAGCGGGAGTACAATGAGCAGTTCTTC

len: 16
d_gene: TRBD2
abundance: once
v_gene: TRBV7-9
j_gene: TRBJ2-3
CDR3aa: CASSIGLALSTDTQYF
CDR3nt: TGTGCCAGCAGCATCGGACTAGCCCTCTCCACAGATACGCAGTATTTT

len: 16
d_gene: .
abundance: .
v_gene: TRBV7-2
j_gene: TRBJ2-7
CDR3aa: CASSLEAGTSVHEQYF
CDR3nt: TGTGCCAGCAGCTTAGAAGCCGGGACAAGTGTTCACGAGCAGTACTTC

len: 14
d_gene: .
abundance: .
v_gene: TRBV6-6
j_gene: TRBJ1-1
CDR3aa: CASSYTTRGTEAFF
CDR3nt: TGTGCCAGCAGTTACACCACACGGGGCACTGAAGCTTTCTTT

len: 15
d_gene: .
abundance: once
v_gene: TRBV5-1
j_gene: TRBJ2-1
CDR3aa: CASSMTPSSYNEQFF
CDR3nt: TGCGCCAGCAGCATGACTCCTAGCTCCTACAATGAGCAGTTCTTC

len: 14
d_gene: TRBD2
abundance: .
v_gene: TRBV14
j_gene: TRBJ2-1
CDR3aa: CASRRTSGRNEQFF
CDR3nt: TGTGCCAGCAGACGGACTAGCGGGAGAAATGAGCAGTTCTTC

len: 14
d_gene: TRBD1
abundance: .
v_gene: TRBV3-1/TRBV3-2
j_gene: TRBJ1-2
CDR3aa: CASSPTGARYGYTF
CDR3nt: TGTGCCAGCAGCCCGACAGGGGCGAGGTATGGCTACACCTTC

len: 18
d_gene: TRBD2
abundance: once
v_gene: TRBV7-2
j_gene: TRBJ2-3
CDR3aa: CASSLGASGRVGTDTQYF
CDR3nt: TGTGCCAGCAGCTTAGGGGCTAGCGGGAGGGTGGGCACAGATACGCAGTATTTT

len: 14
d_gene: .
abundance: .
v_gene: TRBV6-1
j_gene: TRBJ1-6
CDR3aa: CASRRDGSGSPLHF
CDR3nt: TGTGCCAGCAGAAGGGACGGGAGTGGGTCACCCCTCCACTTT

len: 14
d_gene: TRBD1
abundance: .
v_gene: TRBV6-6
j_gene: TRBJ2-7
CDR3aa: CASSYDYRGNEQYF
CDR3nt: TGTGCCAGCAGTTACGATTACAGGGGGAACGAGCAGTACTTC

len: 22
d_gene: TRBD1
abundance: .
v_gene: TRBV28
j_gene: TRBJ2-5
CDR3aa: CASSSSWDRPFKTDEYQETQYF
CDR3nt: TGTGCCAGCAGTTCTTCATGGGACAGACCATTCAAAACCGATGAGTACCAAGAGACCCAGTACTTC

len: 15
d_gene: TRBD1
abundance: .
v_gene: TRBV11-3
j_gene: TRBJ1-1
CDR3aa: CASSLGQGSSTEAFF
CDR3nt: TGTGCCAGCAGCTTGGGACAGGGATCGAGCACTGAAGCTTTCTTT

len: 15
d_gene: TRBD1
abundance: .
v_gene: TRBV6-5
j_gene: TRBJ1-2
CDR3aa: CASNRGQPVVYGYTF
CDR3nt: TGTGCCAGTAACAGGGGGCAACCTGTCGTCTATGGCTACACCTTC

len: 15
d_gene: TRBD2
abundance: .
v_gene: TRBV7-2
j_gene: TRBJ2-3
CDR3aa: CASSSTSGRGHTQYF
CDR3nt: TGTGCCAGCAGCTCTACTAGCGGGAGGGGTCATACGCAGTATTTT

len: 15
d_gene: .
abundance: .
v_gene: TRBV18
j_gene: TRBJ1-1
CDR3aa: CASSPVQGGNTEAFF
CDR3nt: TGTGCCAGCTCACCTGTCCAGGGAGGAAACACTGAAGCTTTCTTT

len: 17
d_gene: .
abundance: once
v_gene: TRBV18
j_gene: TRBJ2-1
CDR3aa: CASSPPRRTRSYNEQFF
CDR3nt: TGTGCCAGCTCCCCACCGAGGCGCACAAGATCCTACAATGAGCAGTTCTTC

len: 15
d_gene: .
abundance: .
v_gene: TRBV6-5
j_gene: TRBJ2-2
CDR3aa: CASSYSGGPTGELFF
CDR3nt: TGTGCCAGCAGTTACTCCGGGGGGCCCACCGGGGAGCTGTTTTTT

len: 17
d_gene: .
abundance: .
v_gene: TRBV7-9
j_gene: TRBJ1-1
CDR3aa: CASSLVAGARRNTEAFF
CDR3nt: TGTGCCAGCAGCTTAGTCGCAGGGGCTAGGAGGAACACTGAAGCTTTCTTT

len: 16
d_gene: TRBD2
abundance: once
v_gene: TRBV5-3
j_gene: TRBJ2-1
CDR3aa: CARSGTSGPAYNEQFF
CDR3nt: TGTGCCAGAAGTGGGACTAGCGGACCTGCCTACAATGAGCAGTTCTTC

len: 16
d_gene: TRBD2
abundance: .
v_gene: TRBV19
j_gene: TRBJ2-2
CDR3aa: CASSAPLAGVPGELFF
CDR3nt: TGTGCCAGTAGTGCCCCTCTAGCGGGAGTACCCGGGGAGCTGTTTTTT

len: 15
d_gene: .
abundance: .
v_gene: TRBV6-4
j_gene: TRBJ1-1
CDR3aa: CASPNGGAMNTEAFF
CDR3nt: TGTGCCAGCCCCAACGGGGGAGCGATGAACACTGAAGCTTTCTTT

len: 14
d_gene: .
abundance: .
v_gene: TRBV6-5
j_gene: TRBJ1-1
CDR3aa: CASSLRTVPEKAFF
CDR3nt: TGTGCCAGCAGTTTACGGACAGTCCCGGAGAAAGCTTTCTTT

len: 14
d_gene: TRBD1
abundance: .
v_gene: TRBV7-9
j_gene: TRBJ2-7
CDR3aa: CASSLVATGVEQYF
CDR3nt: TGTGCCAGCAGCTTAGTTGCAACAGGGGTCGAGCAGTACTTC

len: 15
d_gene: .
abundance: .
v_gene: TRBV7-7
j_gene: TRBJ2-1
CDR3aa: CASSFEWSSYNEQFF
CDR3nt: TGTGCTAGCAGCTTCGAGTGGAGCTCCTACAATGAGCAGTTCTTC

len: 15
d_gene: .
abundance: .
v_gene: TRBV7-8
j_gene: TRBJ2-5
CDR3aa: CASSLAGASGETQYF
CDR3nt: TGTGCCAGCAGCTTAGCGGGGGCTAGCGGAGAGACCCAGTACTTC

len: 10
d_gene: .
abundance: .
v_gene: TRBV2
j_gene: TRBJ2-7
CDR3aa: CASMRYEQYF
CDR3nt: TGTGCCAGCATGAGGTACGAGCAGTACTTC

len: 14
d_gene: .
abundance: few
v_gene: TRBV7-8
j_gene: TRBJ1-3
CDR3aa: CASSFVPGGNTIYF
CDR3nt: TGTGCCAGCAGCTTCGTCCCAGGGGGAAACACCATATATTTT

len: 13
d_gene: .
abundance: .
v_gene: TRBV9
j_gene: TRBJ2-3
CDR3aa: CASSVAQSDTQYF
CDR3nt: TGTGCCAGCAGCGTAGCCCAGTCGGATACGCAGTATTTT

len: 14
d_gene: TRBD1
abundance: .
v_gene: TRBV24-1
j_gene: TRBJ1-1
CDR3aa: CATRPDRGDTEAFF
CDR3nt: TGTGCCACCAGGCCAGACAGGGGGGACACTGAAGCTTTCTTT

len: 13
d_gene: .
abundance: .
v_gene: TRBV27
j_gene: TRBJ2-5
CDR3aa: CASSLQGSATQYF
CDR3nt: TGTGCCAGCAGTCTACAGGGCTCCGCGACCCAGTACTTC

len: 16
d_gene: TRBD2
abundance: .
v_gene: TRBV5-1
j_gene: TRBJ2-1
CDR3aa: CASSSVAGGLGDEQFF
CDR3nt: TGCGCCAGCAGCTCGGTGGCGGGAGGGCTGGGAGATGAGCAGTTCTTC

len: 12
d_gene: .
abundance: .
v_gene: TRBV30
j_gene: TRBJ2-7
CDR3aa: CAWSSGNYEQYF
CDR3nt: TGTGCCTGGAGTTCGGGGAATTACGAGCAGTACTTC

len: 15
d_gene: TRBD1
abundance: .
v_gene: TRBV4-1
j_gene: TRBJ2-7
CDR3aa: CASSPRTGGAYEQYF
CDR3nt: TGCGCCAGCAGCCCACGGACAGGGGGAGCCTACGAGCAGTACTTC

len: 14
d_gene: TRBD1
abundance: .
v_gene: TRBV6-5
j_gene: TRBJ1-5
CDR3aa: CASSRTGMDQPQHF
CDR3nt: TGTGCCAGCAGTCGGACAGGGATGGATCAGCCCCAGCATTTT

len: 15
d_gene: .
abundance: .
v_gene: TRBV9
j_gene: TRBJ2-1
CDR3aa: CASSAGAGDYNEQFF
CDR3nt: TGTGCCAGCAGCGCCGGGGCAGGGGACTACAATGAGCAGTTCTTC